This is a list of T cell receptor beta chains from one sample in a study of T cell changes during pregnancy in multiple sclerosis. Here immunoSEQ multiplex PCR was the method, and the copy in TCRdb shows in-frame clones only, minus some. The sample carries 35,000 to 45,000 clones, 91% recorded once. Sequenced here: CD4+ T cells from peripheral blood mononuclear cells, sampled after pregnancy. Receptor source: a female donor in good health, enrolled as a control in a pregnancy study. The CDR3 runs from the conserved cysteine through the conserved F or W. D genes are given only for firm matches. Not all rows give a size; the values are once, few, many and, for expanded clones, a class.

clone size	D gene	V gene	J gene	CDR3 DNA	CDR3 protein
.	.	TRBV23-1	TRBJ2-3	TGCGCCAGCAGTCAATCACCAGGGGAATCAGATACGCAGTATTTT	CASSQSPGESDTQYF
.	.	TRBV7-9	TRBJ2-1	TGTGCCAGCAGCTTATGGAGCGGTAGCTCCTACAATGAGCAGTTCTTC	CASSLWSGSSYNEQFF
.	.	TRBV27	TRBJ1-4	TGTGCCAGCAGTTATGGGGCGGGGACTAATGAAAAACTGTTTTTT	CASSYGAGTNEKLFF
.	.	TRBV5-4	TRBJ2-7	TGTGCCAGCAGCTCTGGACTCCACTACGAGCAGTACTTC	CASSSGLHYEQYF
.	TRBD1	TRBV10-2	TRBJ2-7	TGCGCCAGCAGTGCGGGACAGGACTACGAGCAGTACTTC	CASSAGQDYEQYF
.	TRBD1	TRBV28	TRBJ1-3	TGTGCCAGCAGTCTCCCGGGACAGGGGGCGTCGAACTCTGGAAACACCATATATTTT	CASSLPGQGASNSGNTIYF
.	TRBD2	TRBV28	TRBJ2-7	TGTGCCAGCAGTCGCGAGGGACTAGCGGGAGCGAAGTACGAGCAGTACTTC	CASSREGLAGAKYEQYF
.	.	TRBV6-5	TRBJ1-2	TGTGCCAGCAGTTACTCGGCCTTTTCGAACTATGGCTACACCTTC	CASSYSAFSNYGYTF
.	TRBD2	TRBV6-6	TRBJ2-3	TGTGCCAGCACGGGACTAGCGGCAGATACGCAGTATTTT	CASTGLAADTQYF
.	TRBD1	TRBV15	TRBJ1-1	TGTGCCACCAGCAGAGGGGCCCGGGACAGGGTCACTGAAGCTTTCTTT	CATSRGARDRVTEAFF
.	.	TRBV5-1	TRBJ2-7	TGCGCCAGCATGCAGGCTAGGGGTTCCTACGAGCAGTACTTC	CASMQARGSYEQYF
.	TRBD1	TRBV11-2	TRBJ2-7	TGTGCCAGCAGCTCTCTCCGGGACAGGAGACTTTACGAGCAGTACTTC	CASSSLRDRRLYEQYF
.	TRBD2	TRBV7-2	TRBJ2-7	TGTGCCAGCAGCTTAGTGGCTAGCGGGGGAGAGCAGTACTTC	CASSLVASGGEQYF
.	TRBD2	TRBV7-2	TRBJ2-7	TGTGCCAGCAGCTTAGGTAGCGGGGCCTTGAGCTCCTACGAGCAGTACTTC	CASSLGSGALSSYEQYF
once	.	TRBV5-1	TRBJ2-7	TGCGCCAGCAGTAATTATGGGGGGGCGCATTCTCTCTACGAGCAGTACTTC	CASSNYGGAHSLYEQYF
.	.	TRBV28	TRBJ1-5	TGTGCCAGCAGTTTCGCGCGGGGAATCGGCCAGCCCCAGCATTTT	CASSFARGIGQPQHF
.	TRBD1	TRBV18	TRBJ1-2	TGTGCCAGCTCCTACGACAGGGAGTATGGCTACACCTTC	CASSYDREYGYTF
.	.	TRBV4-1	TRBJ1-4	TGCGCCAGCAGCCAAGGAAAGGTGAGGCGGCCGAATGAAAAACTGTTTTTT	CASSQGKVRRPNEKLFF
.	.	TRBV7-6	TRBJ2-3	TGTGCCAGCAGCTTACTCCACGCGGGGGCCACAGATACGCAGTATTTT	CASSLLHAGATDTQYF
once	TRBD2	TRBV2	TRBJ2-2	TGTGCCAGCCGGGAGGCAACGAACACCGGGGAGCTGTTTTTT	CASREATNTGELFF
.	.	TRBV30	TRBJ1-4	TGTGCCTGGAGCGTGGGGGGGCCTAATGAAAAACTGTTTTTT	CAWSVGGPNEKLFF
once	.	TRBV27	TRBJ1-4	TGTGCCAGCAGTTTAGGGGGCGCGAAGGGTGAAAAACTGTTTTTT	CASSLGGAKGEKLFF
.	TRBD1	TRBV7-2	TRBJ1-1	TGTGCCAGCAGCCCTCAGGGGGCCTCGAACACTGAAGCTTTCTTT	CASSPQGASNTEAFF
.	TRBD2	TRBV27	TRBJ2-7	TGTGCCACCTCCCGCAGGGACTACTACTACGAGCAGTACTTC	CATSRRDYYYEQYF
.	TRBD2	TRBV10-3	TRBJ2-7	TGTGCCATCAGTGATCGAGCGGGAGGTTCCTACGAGCAGTACTTC	CAISDRAGGSYEQYF
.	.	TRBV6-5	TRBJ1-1	TGTGCCAGCAGTTACGATAGGTTAGTGGGGAGGAAAGCTTTCTTT	CASSYDRLVGRKAFF
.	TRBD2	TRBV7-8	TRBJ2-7	TGTGCCAGCAGCTTTGGTACTAGCGGTTACGAGCAGTACTTC	CASSFGTSGYEQYF
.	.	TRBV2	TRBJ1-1	TGTGCCAGCAGTGAAGTCCAGGGCTGGAACACTGAAGCTTTCTTT	CASSEVQGWNTEAFF
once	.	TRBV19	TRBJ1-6	TGTGCCAGTAAAAGCGACCCTTTCGCTTCACCCCTCCACTTT	CASKSDPFASPLHF